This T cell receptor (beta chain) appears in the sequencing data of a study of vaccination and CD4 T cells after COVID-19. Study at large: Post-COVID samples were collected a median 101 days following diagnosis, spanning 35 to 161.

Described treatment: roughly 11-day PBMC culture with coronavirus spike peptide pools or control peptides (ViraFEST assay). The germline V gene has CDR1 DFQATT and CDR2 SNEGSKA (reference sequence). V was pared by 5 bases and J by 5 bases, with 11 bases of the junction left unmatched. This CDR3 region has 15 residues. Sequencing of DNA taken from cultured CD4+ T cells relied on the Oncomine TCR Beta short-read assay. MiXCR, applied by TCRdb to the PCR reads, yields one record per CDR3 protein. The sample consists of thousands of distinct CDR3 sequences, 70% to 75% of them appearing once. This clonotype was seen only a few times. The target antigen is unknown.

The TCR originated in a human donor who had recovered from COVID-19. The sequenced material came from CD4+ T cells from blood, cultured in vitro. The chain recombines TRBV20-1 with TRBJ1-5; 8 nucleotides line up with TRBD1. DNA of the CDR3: TGCAGTGCTGCCCCGGGGCAGGGGGCATATCAGCCCCAGCATTTT. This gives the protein CSAAPGQGAYQPQHF.